The clone carrying this T cell receptor (beta chain) was detected ten times or more. TCRdb reprocessed the RT-PCR reads via MiXCR and lists one record per CDR3 protein. The sample lists more than 75,000 distinct CDR3 sequences; approximately 5.2% were seen once. The sample originates from a study of patients and donors after allogeneic stem cell transplantation. CDR1 SGHTA and CDR2 FQGTGA come from the germline V gene. This CDR3 spans 15 amino acids. J lost 9 bases, V lost 5 bases, and 7 bases had no gene match. The rearrangement uses TRBV7-3 and TRBJ2-1; 13 positions match TRBD2. This clonotype was sampled from a human donor who was either an allogeneic HSCT recipient or a stem cell or donor lymphocyte infusion donor (not recorded which). It is not recorded whose cells these are; they may come from a transplant donor. The source material was blood, either unsorted or a sorted T cell fraction (not recorded which). CDR3 nucleotide sequence: TGTGCCAGCAGCAGAGAACTAGCGGGAGGGGGTGAGCAGTTCTTC. It is translated as CASSRELAGGGEQFF.